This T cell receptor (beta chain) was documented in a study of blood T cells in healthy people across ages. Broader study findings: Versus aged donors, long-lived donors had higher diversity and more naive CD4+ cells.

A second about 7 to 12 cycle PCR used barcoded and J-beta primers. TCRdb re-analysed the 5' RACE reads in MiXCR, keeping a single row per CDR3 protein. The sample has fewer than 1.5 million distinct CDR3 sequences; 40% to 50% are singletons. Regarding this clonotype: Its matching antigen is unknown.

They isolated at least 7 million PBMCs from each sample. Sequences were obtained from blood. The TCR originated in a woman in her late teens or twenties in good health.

This CDR3 reads CASSEYKGGGLGTDTQYF. Here the CDR3 DNA reads TGTGCCAGCAGTGAATATAAGGGAGGAGGGCTGGGCACAGATACGCAGTATTTT. The genes are TRBV25-1 and TRBJ2-3, with D perhaps TRBD2 (6 bases). The V and J ends lost 0 bases and 1 base respectively, with 17 bases between them. The germline gives CDR1 MGHDK, CDR2 SYGVNS. The length of the CDR3 is 18 residues.